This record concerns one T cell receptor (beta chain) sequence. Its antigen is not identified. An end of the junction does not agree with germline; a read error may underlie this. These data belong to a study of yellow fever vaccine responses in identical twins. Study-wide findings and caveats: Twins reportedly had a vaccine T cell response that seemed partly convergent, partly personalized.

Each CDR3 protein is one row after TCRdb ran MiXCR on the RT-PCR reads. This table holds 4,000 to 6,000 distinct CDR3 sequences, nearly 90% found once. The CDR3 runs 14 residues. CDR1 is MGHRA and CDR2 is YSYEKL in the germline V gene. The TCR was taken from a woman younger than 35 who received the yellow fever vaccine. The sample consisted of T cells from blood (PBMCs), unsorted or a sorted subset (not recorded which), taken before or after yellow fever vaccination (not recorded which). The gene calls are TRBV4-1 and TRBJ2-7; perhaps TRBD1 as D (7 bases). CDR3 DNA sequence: TGCGCCACCAGCAGGGGGGACCTGGGCTACGAGCAGTACTTC. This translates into CATSRGDLGYEQYF.